Detailed here is one T cell receptor beta chain. Antigen: not known. Generated by immunoSEQ multiplex PCR, the TCRdb table keeps only in-frame clones and is missing some. The repertoire consists of tens of thousands of clones, with roughly nine tenths occurring once and the leading ten covering roughly 4.9%. This entry is derived from a study of T cell responses to AZD1222 COVID-19 vaccine. Overall study results and limits: Receipt of two AZD1222 doses was followed by a rise in Spike-specific TCR breadth and depth. All repertoire sampling was performed exclusively after the peak T cell response. Baseline antibody screening turned up just six or seven seropositive AZD1222 recipients. Across the whole spike, CD4 TCRs peaked at regions 160-218 and 743-854.

This TCR was sampled from an adult who received the AZD1222 COVID-19 vaccine. Material: peripheral blood, obtained 28 days after the second AZD1222 dose.

CDR3 DNA: TGTGCCAGCAGCGTCGGACAGGGGAACACTGAAGCTTTCTTT. This sequence encodes CASSVGQGNTEAFF. The rearrangement links TRBV9 to TRBJ1-1, with TRBD1 matching 8 bases. The CDR3 covers 14 residues. The trim removed 2 bases at V and 1 base at J, leaving 1 base unmatched. Germline V gene sequence: CDR1 SGDLS, CDR2 YYNGEE.